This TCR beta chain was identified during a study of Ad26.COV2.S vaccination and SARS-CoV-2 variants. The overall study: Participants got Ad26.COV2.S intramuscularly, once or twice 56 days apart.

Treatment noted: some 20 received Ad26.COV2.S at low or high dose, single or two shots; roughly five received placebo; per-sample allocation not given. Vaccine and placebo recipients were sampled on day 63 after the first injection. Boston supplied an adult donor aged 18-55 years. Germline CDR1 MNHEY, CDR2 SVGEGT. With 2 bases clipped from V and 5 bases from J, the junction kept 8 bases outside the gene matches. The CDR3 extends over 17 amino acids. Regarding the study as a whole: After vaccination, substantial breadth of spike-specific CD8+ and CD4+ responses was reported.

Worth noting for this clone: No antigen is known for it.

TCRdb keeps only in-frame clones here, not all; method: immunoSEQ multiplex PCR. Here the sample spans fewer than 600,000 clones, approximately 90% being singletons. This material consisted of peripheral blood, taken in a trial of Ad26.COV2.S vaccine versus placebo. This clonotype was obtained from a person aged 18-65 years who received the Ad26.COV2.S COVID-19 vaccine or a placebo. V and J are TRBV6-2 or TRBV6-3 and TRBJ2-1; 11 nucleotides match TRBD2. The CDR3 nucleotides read TGTGCCAGCAGTTACCCATCTAGCGGGGGGTATAACAATGAGCAGTTCTTC. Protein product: CASSYPSSGGYNNEQFF.